This T cell receptor beta chain was profiled in a study of regulatory T cells in long-lasting Graves disease. In its sample, this clonotype was seen a few times. The antigen is not known. The time point denotes: newly diagnosed GD, antithyroid drugs for less than 3 months. Researchers made the TCR library from RNA that was extracted from PBMCs. V lost 5 bases to trimming and J lost 6 bases, with 12 bases between them. The CDR3 covers 12 residues. Germline CDR1 reads SGDLS; CDR2 reads YYNGEE. Sequencing libraries for TCR beta were prepared with iRepertoire HTBI primers and Arm-PCR of CDR3 regions. A single record per CDR3 protein comes from TCRdb applying MiXCR to the multiplex PCR reads. The sample contains around 480,000 distinct CDR3 sequences, 16% of which appear only once. Study observations and caveats: New patients shared 966 public clonotypes, and persistent patients shared more, with 2,741. TCR diversity in persistent Graves' patients was below that of newly diagnosed ones.

These data also formed part of another study, on T cells in Graves' hyperthyroidism and ophthalmopathy. From that second work: HTBI primers were used for first-round RT-PCR of the TCR CDR3.

The chain joins TRBV9 to TRBJ2-7, with D maybe TRBD2 (6 bases). This TCR was sampled from a man aged 35 to 55 with Graves disease. Sequenced material: peripheral blood mononuclear cells (PBMCs), taken at new diagnosis, from a patient treated with antithyroid drugs. The CDR3 loop is CASRSVGGEQYF. The CDR3 DNA reads as TGTGCCAGCAGATCAGTGGGGGGCGAGCAGTACTTC.